The clone carrying this TCR beta chain was counted between two and nine times. Its antigen remains unknown. Trimming pared 7 bases from V and 0 bases from J, leaving 10 bases between. The CDR3 extends over 14 amino acids. The germline V gene encodes CDR1 MNHNY and CDR2 SVGAGI (reference sequence). cDNA libraries for TCR beta contained unique molecular identifiers. One entry per CDR3 protein, called by TCRdb with MiXCR from the PCR reads. The table lists almost 700,000 distinct CDR3 sequences, approximately 60% of them singletons, with 11% in the top ten. The data belong to a study of post-analysis software for immune sequencing data. Points from the study as a whole: Five or six TRBV segments were significantly more frequent in patients than in controls. TRBV5-6, TRBV5-1 and TRBV20-1 were among these segments.

Material: blood. The receptor comes from a girl aged 2 to 10 with multiple sclerosis. The rearrangement links TRBV6-6 to TRBJ2-4; no clear D. The CDR3 nucleotides read TGTGCCAGCACCACCGGGTTAGCCAAAAACATTCAGTACTTC. Amino acids: CASTTGLAKNIQYF.